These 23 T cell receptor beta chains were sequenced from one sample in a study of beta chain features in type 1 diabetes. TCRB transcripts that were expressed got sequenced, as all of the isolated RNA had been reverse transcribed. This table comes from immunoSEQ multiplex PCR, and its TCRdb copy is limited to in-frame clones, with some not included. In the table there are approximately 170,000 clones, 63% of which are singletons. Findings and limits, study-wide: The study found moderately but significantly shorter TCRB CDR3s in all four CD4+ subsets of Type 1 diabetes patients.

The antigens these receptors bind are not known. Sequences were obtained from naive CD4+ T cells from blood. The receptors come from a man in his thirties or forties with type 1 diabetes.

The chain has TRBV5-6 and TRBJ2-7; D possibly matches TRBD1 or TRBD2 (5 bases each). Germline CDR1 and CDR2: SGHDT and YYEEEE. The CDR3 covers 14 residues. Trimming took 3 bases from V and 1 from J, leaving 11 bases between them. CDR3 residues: CASSSGAISYEQYF. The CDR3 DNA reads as TGTGCCAGCAGCTCCGGGGCCATATCCTACGAGCAGTACTTC.

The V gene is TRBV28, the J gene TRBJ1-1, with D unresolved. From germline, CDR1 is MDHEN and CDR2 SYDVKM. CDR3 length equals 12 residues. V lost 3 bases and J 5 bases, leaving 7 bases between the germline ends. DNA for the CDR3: TGTGCCAGCAGTTTTCTCGAGACTGAAGCTTTCTTT. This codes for CASSFLETEAFF.

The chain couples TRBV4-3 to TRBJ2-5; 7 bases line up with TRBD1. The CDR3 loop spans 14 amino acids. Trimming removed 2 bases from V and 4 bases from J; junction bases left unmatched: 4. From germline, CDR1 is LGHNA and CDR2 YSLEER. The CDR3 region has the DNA TGCGCCAGCAGCCAAAGACAGGGTTTAGAGACCCAGTACTTC. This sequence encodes CASSQRQGLETQYF.

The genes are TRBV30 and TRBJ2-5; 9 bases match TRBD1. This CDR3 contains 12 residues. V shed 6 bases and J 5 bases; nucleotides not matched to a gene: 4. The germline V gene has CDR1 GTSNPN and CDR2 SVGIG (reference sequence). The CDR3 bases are TGTGCCTGCGGGACAGGGACGGAGACCCAGTACTTC. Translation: CACGTGTETQYF. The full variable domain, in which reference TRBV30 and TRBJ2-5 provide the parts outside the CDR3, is SQTIHQWPATLVQPVGSPLSLECTVEGTSNPNLYWYRQAAGRGLQLLFYSVGIGQISSEVPQNLSASRPQDRQFILSSKKLLLSDSGFYLCACGTGTETQYFGPGTRLLVL.

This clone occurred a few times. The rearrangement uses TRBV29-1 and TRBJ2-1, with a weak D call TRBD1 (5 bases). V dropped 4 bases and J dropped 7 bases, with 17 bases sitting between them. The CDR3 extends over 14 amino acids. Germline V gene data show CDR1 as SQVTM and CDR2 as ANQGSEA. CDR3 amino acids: CSVGVRVEVNEQFF. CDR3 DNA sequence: TGCAGCGTTGGGGTCAGGGTCGAAGTGAATGAGCAGTTCTTC.

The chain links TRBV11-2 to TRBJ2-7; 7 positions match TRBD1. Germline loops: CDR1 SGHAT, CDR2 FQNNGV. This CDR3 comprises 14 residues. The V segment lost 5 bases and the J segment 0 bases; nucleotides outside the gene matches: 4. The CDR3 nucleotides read TGTGCCAGCAGCCCCGGGACAGCCTCCTACGAGCAGTACTTC. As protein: CASSPGTASYEQYF.

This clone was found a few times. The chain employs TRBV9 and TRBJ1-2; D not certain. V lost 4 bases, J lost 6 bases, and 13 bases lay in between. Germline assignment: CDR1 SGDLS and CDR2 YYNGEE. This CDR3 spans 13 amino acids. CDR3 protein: CASSLTHGHGYTF. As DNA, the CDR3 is TGTGCCAGCAGCTTGACTCATGGGCATGGCTACACCTTC.

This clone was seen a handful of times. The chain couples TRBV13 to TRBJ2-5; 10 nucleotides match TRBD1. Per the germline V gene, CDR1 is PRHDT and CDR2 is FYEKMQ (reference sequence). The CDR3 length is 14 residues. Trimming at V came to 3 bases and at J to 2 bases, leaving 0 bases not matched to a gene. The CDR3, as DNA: TGTGCCAGCAGCTTGGGACAGGGGCAAGAGACCCAGTACTTC. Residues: CASSLGQGQETQYF.

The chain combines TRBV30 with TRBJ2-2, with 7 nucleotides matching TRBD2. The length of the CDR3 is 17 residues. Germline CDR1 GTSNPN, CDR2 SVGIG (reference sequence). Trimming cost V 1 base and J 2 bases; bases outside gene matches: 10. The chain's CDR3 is CAWSAGLLADNTGELFF. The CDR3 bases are TGTGCCTGGAGTGCCGGTTTGCTAGCGGATAACACCGGGGAGCTGTTTTTT.

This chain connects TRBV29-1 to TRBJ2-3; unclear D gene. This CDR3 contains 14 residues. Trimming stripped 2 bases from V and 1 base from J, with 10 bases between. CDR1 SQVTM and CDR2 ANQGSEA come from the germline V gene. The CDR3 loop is CSVESPAGTDTQYF. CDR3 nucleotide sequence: TGCAGCGTTGAAAGCCCGGCAGGCACAGATACGCAGTATTTT.

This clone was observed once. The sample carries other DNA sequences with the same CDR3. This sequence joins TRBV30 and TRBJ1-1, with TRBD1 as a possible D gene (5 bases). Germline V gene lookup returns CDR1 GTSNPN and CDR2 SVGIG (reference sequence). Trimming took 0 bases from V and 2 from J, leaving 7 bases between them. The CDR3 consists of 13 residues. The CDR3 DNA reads TGTGCCTGGAGTGTGGGACGTAACACTGAAGCTTTCTTT. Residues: CAWSVGRNTEAFF. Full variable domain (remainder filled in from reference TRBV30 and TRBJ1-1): SQTIHQWPATLVQPVGSPLSLECTVEGTSNPNLYWYRQAAGRGLQLLFYSVGIGQISSEVPQNLSASRPQDRQFILSSKKLLLSDSGFYLCAWSVGRNTEAFFGQGTRLTVV.

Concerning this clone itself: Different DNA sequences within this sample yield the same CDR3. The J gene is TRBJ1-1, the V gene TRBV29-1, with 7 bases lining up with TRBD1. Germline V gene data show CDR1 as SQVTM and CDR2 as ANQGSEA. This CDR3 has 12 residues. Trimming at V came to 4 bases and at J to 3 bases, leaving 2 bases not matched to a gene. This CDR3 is CSVAGGYTEAFF. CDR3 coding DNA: TGCAGCGTTGCAGGGGGATACACTGAAGCTTTCTTT.

The CDR3 here is CSVEGGKHNEQFF. In nucleotides, the CDR3 is TGCAGCGTTGAGGGGGGTAAGCACAATGAGCAGTTCTTC. The J gene is TRBJ2-1, the V gene TRBV29-1; D is perhaps TRBD2 (6 bases). Germline loops: CDR1 SQVTM, CDR2 ANQGSEA. The V gene lost 3 bases and the J gene lost 5 bases, with 11 bases spanning the gap. There are 13 residues in the CDR3.

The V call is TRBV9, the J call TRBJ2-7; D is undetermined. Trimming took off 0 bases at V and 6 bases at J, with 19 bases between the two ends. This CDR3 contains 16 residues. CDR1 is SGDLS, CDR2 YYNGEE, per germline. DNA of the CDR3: TGTGCCAGCAGCGTAGAACTTAACACCCTCTTGGGCGAGCAGTACTTC. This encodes CASSVELNTLLGEQYF.

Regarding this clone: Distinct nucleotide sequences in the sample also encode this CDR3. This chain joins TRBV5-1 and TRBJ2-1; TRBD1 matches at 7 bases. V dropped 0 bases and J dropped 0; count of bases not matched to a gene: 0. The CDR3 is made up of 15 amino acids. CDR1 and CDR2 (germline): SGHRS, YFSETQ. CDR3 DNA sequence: TGCGCCAGCAGCTTGGGACAGGGCTCCTACAATGAGCAGTTCTTC. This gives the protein CASSLGQGSYNEQFF.

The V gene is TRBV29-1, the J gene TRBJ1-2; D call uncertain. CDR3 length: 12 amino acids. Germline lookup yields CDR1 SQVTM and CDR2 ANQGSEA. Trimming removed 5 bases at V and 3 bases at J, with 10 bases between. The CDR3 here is CSVRRGDYGYTF. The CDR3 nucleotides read TGCAGCGTTCGTCGGGGTGACTATGGCTACACCTTC. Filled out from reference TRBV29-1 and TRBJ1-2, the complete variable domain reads SAVISQKPSRDICQRGTSLTIQCQVDSQVTMMFWYRQQPGQSLTLIATANQGSEATYESGFVIDKFPISRPNLTFSTLTVSNMSPEDSSIYLCSVRRGDYGYTFGSGTRLTVV.

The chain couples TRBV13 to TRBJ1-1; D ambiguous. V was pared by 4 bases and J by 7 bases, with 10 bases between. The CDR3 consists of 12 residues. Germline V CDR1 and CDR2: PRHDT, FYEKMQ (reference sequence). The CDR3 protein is CASSSRLHEAFF. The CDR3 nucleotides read TGTGCCAGCAGCTCCCGACTGCATGAAGCTTTCTTT.

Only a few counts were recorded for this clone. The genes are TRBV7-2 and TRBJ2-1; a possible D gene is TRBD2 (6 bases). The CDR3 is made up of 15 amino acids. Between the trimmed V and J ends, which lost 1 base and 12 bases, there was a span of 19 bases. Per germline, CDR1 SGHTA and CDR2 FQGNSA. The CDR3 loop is CASSLEGLGGGRQFF. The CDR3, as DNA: TGTGCCAGCAGCTTAGAAGGGCTGGGAGGAGGGAGGCAGTTCTTC.

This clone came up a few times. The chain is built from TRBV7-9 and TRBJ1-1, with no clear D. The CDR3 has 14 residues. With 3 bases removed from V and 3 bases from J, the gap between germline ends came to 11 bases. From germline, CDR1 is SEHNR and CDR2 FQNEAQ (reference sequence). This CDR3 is CASSFTDWDTEAFF. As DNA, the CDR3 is TGTGCCAGCAGCTTTACGGACTGGGACACTGAAGCTTTCTTT.

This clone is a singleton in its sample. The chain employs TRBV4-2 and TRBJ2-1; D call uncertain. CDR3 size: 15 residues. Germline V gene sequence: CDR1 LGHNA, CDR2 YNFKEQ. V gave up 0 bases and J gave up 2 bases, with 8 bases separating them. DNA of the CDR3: TGTGCCAGCAGCCAAGAGGCTAGTCCCTACAATGAGCAGTTCTTC. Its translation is CASSQEASPYNEQFF.

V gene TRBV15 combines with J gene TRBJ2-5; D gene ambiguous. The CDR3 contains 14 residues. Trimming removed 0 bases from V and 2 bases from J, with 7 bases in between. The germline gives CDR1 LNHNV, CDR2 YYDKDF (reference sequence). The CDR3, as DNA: TGTGCCACCAGCAGAGATATCAGTCAAGAGACCCAGTACTTC. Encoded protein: CATSRDISQETQYF. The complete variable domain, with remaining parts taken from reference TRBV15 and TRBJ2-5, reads DAMVIQNPRYQVTQFGKPVTLSCSQTLNHNVMYWYQQKSSQAPKLLFHYYDKDFNNEADTPDNFQSRRPNTSFCFLDIRSPGLGDTAMYLCATSRDISQETQYFGPGTRLLVL.

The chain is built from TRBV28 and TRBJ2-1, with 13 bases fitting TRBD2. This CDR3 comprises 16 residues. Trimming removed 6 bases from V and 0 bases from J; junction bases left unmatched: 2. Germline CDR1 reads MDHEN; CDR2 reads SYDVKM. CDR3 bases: TGTGCCAGCAGGGGACTAGCGGGGCACTCCTACAATGAGCAGTTCTTC. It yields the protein CASRGLAGHSYNEQFF. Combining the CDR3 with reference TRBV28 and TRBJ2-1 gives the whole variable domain DVKVTQSSRYLVKRTGEKVFLECVQDMDHENMFWYRQDPGLGLRLIYFSYDVKMKEKGDIPEGYSVSREKKERFSLILESASTNQTSMYLCASRGLAGHSYNEQFFGPGTRLTVL.

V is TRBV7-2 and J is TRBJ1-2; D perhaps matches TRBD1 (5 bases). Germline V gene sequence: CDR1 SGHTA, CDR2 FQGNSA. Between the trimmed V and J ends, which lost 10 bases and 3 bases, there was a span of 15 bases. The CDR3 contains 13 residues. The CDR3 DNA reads TGTGCCAATGCTGGAGGGGTACACTATGGCTACACCTTC. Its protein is CANAGGVHYGYTF.